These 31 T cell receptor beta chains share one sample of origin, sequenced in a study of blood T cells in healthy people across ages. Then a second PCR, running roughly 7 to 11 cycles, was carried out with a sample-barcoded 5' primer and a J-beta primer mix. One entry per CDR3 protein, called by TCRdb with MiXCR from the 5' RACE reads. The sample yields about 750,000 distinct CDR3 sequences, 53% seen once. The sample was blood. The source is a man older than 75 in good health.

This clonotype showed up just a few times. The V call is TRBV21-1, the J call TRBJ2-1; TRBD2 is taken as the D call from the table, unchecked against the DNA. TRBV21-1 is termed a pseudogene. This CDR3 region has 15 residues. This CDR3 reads CASSRGGLDYNEQFF. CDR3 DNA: TGTGCCAGCAGCAGGGGGGGACTAGACTACAATGAGCAGTTCTTC.

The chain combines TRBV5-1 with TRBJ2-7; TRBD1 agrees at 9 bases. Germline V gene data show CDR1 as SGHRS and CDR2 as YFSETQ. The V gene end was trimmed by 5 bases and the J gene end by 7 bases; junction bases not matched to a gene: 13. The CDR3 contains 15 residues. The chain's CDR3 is CASSPPGQGLGEQYF. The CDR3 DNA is TGCGCCAGCAGTCCGCCGGGACAGGGTTTGGGGGAGCAGTACTTC.

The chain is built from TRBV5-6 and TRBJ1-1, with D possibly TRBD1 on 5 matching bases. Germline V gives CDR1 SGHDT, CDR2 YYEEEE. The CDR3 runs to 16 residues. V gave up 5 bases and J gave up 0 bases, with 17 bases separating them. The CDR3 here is CASRFGGLRMNTEAFF. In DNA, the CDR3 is TGTGCCAGCAGATTCGGGGGTCTCAGGATGAACACTGAAGCTTTCTTT.

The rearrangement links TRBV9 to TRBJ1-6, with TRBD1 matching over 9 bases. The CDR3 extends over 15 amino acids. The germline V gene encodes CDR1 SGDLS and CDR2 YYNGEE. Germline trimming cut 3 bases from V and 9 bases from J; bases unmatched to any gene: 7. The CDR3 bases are TGTGCCAGCAGCGAGACGACAGGGGGAAGTTCACCCCTCCACTTT. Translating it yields CASSETTGGSSPLHF.

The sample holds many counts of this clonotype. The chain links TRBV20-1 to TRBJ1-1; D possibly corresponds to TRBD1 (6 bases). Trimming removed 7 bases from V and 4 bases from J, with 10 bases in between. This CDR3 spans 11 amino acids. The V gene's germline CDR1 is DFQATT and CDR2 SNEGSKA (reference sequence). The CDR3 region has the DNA TGCAGTGTAATGGGGGCCACTGAAGCTTTCTTT. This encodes CSVMGATEAFF.

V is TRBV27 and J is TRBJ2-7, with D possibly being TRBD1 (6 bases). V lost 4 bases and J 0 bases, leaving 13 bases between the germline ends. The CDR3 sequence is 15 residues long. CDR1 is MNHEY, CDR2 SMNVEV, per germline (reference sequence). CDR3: CASSSRGPLSYEQYF. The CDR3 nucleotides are TGTGCCAGCAGTTCCAGGGGACCCCTCTCCTACGAGCAGTACTTC.

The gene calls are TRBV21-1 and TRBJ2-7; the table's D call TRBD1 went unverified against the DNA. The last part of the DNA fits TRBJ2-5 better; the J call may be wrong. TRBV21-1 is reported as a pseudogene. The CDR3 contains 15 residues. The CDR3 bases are TGTGCCAGCAGCAAAGGGGGCAGGGCGGAGGAGACCCAGTACTTC. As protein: CASSKGGRAEETQYF.

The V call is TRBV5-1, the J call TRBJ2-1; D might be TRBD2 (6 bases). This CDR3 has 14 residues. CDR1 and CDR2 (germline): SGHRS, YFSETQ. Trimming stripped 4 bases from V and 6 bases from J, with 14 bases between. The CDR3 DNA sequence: TGCGCCAGCAGCCTCCCGGGACTTCTCAATGAGCAGTTCTTC. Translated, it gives CASSLPGLLNEQFF.

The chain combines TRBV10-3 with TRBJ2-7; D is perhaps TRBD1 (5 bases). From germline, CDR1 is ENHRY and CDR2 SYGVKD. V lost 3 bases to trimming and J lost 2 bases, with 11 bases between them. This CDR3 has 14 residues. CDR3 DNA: TGTGCCATCAGTGATAGAGCAGGGCCCTACGAGCAGTACTTC. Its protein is CAISDRAGPYEQYF.

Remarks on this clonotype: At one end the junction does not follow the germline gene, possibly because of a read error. CDR3 loop: CATSDRTGPADAQYF. In DNA, the CDR3 is TGTGCCACCAGTGATCGGACAGGGCCGGCAGATGCGCAGTATTTT. The rearrangement links TRBV24-1 to TRBJ2-3, with 8 bases lining up with TRBD1. CDR3 length: 15 residues. Per the germline V gene, CDR1 is KGHDR and CDR2 is SFDVKD.

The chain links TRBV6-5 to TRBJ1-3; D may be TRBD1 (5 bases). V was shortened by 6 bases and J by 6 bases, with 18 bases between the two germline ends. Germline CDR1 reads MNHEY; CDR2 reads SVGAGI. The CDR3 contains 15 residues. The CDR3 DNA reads TGTGCCAGCAGGGGGACGTGGGACCCTGAAAACACCATATATTTT. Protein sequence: CASRGTWDPENTIYF.

CDR3 DNA: TGCAGCGTTGCCCAGGGGCGCACTGAAGCTTTCTTT. Translating gives CSVAQGRTEAFF. The rearrangement joins TRBV29-1 to TRBJ1-1; TRBD1 might be the D (6 bases). Germline V gives CDR1 SQVTM, CDR2 ANQGSEA. CDR3 length equals 12 residues. V lost 4 bases and J lost 4, with 10 bases in between.

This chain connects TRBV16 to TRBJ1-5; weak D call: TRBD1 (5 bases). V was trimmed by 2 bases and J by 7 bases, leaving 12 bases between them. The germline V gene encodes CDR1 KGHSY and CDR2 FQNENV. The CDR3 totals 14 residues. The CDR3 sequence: CASSQGWGDQPQHF. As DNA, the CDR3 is TGTGCCAGCAGCCAAGGGTGGGGGGACCAGCCCCAGCATTTT. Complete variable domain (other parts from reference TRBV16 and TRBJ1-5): GEEVAQTPKHLVRGEGQKAKLYCAPIKGHSYVFWYQQVLKNEFKFLISFQNENVFDETGMPKERFSAKCLPNSPCSLEIQATKLEDSAVYFCASSQGWGDQPQHFGDGTRLSIL.

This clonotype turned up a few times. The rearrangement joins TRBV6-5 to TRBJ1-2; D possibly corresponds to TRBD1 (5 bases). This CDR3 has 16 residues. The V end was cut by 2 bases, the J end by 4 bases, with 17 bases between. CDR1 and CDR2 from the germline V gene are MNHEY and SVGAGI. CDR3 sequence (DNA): TGTGCCAGCAGTTACGGGGGGACGGAGTCGCTCTATGGCTACACCTTC. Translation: CASSYGGTESLYGYTF.

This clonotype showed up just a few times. CDR3 in amino acids: CASSQRGSYEQYF. Written as DNA, the CDR3 is TGCGCCAGCAGCCAACGAGGGTCCTACGAGCAGTACTTC. The V call is TRBV4-1, the J call TRBJ2-7, with D perhaps TRBD2 (5 bases). The CDR3 is 13 residues long. V was cut by 2 bases and J by 1 base, with 6 bases left in between. The V gene's germline CDR1 is MGHRA and CDR2 YSYEKL.

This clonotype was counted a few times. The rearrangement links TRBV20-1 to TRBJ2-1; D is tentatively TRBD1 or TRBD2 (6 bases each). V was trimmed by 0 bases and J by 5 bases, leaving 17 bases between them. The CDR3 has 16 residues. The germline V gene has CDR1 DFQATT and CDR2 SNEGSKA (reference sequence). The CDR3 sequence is CSARDGGRGRHNEQFF. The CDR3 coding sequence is TGCAGTGCTAGAGATGGGGGGCGGGGACGGCACAATGAGCAGTTCTTC.

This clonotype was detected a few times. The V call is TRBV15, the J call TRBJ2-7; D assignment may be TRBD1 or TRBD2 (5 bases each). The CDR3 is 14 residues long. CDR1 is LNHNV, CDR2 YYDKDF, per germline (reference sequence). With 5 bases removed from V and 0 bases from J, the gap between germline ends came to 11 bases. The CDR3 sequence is CATSFGTFSYEQYF. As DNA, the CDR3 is TGTGCCACCAGCTTCGGGACGTTCTCCTACGAGCAGTACTTC.

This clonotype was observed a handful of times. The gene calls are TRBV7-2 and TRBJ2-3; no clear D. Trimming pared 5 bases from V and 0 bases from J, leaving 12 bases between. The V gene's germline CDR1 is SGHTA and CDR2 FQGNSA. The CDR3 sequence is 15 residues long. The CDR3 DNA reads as TGTGCCAGCAGCGCCGAGCGATTGAGCACAGATACGCAGTATTTT. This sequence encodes CASSAERLSTDTQYF.

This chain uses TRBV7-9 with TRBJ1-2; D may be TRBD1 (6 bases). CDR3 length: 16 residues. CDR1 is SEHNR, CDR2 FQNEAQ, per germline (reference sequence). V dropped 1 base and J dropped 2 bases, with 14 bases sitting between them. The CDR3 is CASSLGGQQANYGYTF. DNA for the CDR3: TGTGCCAGCAGCTTAGGAGGACAGCAAGCAAACTATGGCTACACCTTC.

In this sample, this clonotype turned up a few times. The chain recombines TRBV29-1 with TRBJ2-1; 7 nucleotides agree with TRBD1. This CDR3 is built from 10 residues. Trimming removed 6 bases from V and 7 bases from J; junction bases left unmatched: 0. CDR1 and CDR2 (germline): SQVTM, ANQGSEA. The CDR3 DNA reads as TGCAGCGTCAGGGGGAATGAGCAGTTCTTC. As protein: CSVRGNEQFF.

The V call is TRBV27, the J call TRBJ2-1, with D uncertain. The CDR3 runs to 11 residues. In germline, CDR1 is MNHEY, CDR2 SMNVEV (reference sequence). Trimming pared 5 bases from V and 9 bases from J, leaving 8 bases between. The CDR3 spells CASSRTGEQFF. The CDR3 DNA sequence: TGTGCCAGCAGTCGGACGGGTGAGCAGTTCTTC.

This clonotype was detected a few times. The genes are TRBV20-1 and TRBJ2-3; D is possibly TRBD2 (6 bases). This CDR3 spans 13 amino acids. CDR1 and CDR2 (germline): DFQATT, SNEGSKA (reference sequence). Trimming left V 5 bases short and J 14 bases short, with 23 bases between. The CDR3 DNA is TGCAGTGCTCCGTTCAACCCGGGACTGGAGTTGTATTTT. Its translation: CSAPFNPGLELYF.

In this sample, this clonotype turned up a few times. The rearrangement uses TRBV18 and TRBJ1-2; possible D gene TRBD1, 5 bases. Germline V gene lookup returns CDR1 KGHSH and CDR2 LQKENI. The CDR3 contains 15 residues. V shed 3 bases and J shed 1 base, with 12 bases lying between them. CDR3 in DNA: TGTGCCAGCTCACCGGGGACTGACTATAACTATGGCTACACCTTC. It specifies CASSPGTDYNYGYTF. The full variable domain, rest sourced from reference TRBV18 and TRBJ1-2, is NAGVMQNPRHLVRRRGQEARLRCSPMKGHSHVYWYRQLPEEGLKFMVYLQKENIIDESGMPKERFSAEFPKEGPSILRIQQVVRGDSAAYFCASSPGTDYNYGYTFGSGTRLTVV.

The CDR3 nucleotides are TGTGCCAGCAGCCAACTAGCGGGCGGGGCAGGGGAGCTGTTTTTT. Translated: CASSQLAGGAGELFF. V usage is TRBV12-3 or TRBV12-4 and J usage is TRBJ2-2; TRBD2 agrees at 9 bases. J was trimmed by 8 bases and V by 6 bases; bases with no gene match: 10. The CDR3 extends over 15 amino acids.

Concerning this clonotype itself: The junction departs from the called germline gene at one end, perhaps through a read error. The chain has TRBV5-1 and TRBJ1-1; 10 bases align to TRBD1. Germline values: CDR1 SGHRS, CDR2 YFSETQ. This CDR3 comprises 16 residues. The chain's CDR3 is CANSPGPGQGVAEAFF. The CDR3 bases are TGCGCCAACAGCCCCGGTCCCGGACAGGGGGTGGCTGAAGCTTTCTTT.

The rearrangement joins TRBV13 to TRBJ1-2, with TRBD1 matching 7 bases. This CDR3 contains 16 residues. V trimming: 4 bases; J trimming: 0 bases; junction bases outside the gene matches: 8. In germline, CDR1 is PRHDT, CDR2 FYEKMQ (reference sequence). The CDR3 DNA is TGTGCCAGCAGCTCCCCCCGGGACAGAGCTAACTATGGCTACACCTTC. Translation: CASSSPRDRANYGYTF.

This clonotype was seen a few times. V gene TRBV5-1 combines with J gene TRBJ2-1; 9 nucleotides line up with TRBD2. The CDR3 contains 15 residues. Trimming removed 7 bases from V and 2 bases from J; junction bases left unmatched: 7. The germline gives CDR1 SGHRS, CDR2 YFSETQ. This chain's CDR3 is CASRLTSGAYNEQFF. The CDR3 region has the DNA TGCGCCAGCCGACTGACTAGCGGTGCCTACAATGAGCAGTTCTTC.

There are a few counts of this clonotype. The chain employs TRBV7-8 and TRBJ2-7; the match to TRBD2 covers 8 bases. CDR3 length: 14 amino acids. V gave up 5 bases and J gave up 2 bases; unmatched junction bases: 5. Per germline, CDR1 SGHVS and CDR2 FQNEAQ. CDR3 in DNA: TGTGCCAGCAGCCCGGGGGGGGCCGCCTACGAGCAGTACTTC. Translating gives CASSPGGAAYEQYF.

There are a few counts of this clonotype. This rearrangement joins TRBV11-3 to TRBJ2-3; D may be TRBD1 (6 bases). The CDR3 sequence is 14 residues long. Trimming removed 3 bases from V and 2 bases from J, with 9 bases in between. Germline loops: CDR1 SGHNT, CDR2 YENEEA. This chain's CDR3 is CASSFRGSTDTQYF. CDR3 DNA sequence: TGTGCCAGCAGCTTCAGGGGATCCACAGATACGCAGTATTTT.

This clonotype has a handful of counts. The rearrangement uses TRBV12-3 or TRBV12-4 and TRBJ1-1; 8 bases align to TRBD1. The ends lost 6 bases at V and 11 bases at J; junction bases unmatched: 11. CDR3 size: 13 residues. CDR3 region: CASSRDRGAGAFF. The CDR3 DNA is TGTGCCAGCAGCAGAGACAGGGGCGCCGGGGCTTTCTTT.

This CDR3 reads CACGRPGRTNYGYTF. In DNA, the CDR3 is TGCGCCTGCGGCCGTCCAGGACGGACGAACTATGGCTACACCTTC. The rearrangement links TRBV4-1 to TRBJ1-2; D gene ambiguous. The CDR3 covers 15 residues. Germline CDR1 and CDR2: MGHRA and YSYEKL. The germline V and J ends were trimmed by 11 bases and 2 bases, with 21 bases remaining between them.